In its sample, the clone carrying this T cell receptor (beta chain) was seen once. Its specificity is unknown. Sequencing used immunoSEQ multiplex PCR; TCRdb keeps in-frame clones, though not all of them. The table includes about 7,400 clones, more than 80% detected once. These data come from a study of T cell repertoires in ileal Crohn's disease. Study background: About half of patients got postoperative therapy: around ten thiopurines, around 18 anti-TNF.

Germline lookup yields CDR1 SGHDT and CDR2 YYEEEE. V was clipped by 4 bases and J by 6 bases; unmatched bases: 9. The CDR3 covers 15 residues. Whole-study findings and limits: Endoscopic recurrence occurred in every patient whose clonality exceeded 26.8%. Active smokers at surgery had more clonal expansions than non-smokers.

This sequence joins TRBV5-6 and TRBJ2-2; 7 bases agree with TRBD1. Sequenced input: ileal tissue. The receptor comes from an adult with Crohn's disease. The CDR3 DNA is TGTGCCAGCAGCGAGAGGGGGCGGGCCGCCGGGGAGCTGTTTTTT. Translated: CASSERGRAAGELFF.